The clone carrying this T cell receptor beta chain was counted only a few times. Other DNA sequences in the same sample also yield this CDR3. Data came from immunoSEQ multiplex PCR; TCRdb stores just in-frame clones and leaves some out. The sample records about 2 million clones, over 85% being singletons. This CDR3 region has 11 residues. The germline gives CDR1 WSHSY, CDR2 SAAADI. V lost 3 bases, J lost 2 bases, and 2 bases lay in between. Terminally differentiated effector memory CD45RA+ cells were excluded by CCR7 positive selection of CD45RO-negative cells. These data originate in a study of shared clonotypes between healthy human individuals.

The sequence was collected from a man between 18 and 29 years old in good health. Sequenced material: naive CD8+ T cells sorted from blood. The chain joins TRBV10-2 to TRBJ2-7; the D is unclear. The CDR3, as DNA: TGCGCCAGCAGTGAAACCTACGAGCAGTACTTC. The encoded protein is CASSETYEQYF.